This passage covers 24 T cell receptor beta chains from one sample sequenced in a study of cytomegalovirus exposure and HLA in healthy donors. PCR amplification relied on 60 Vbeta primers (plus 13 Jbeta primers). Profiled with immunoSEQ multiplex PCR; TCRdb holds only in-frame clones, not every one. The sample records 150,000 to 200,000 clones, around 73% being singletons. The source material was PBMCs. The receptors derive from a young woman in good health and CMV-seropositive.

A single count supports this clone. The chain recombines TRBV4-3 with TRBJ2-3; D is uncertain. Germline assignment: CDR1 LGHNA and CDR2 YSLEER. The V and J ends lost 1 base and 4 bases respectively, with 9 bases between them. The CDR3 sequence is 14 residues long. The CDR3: CASSQASGADTQYF. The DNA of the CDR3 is TGCGCCAGCAGCCAAGCCTCCGGAGCAGATACGCAGTATTTT.

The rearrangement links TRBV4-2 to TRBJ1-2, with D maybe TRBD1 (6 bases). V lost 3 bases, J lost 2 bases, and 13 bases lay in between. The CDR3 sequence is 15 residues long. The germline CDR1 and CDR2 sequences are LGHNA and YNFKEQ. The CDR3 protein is CASSHRDMKNYGYTF. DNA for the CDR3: TGTGCCAGCAGCCATCGGGACATGAAAAACTATGGCTACACCTTC.

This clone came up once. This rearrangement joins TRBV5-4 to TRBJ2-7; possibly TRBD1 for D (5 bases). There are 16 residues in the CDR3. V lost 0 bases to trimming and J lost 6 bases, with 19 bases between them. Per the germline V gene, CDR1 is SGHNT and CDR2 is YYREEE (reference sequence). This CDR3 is CASSLEGPSQILEQYF. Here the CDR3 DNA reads TGTGCCAGCAGCTTGGAGGGGCCATCGCAGATCCTCGAGCAGTACTTC.

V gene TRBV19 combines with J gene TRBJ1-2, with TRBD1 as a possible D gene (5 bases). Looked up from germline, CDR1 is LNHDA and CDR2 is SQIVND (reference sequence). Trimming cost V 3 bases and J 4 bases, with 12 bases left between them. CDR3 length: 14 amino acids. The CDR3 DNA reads TGTGCCAGTAGTATTCAGGGTAGTGCCTATGGCTACACCTTC. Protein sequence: CASSIQGSAYGYTF.

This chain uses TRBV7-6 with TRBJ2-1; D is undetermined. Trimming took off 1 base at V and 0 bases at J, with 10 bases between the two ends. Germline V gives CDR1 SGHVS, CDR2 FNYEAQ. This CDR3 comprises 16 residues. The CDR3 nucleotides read TGTGCCAGCAGCTTAGTAGCTCCGAGCTCCTACAATGAGCAGTTCTTC. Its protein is CASSLVAPSSYNEQFF.

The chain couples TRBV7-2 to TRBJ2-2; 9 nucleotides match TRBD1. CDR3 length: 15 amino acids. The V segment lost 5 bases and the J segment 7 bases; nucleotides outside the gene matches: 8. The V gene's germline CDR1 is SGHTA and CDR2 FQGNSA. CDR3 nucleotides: TGTGCCAGCAGCCGGACAGGGGTTGGGGACGGGGAGCTGTTTTTT. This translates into CASSRTGVGDGELFF. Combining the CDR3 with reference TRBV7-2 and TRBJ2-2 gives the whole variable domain GAGVSQSPSNKVTEKGKDVELRCDPISGHTALYWYRQSLGQGLEFLIYFQGNSAPDKSGLPSDRFSAERTGGSVSTLTIQRTQQEDSAVYLCASSRTGVGDGELFFGEGSRLTVL.

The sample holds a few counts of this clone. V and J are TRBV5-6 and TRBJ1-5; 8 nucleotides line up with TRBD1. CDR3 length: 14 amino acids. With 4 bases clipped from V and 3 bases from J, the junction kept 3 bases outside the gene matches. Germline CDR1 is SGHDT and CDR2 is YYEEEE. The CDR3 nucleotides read TGTGCCAGCAGCGTGACAGGGGACAATCAGCCCCAGCATTTT. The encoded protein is CASSVTGDNQPQHF.

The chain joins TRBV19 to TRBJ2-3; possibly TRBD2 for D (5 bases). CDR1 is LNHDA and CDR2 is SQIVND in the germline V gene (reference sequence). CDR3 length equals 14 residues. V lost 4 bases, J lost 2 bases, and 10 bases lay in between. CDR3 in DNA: TGTGCCAGTAGTAGGCCGGGGATCACAGATACGCAGTATTTT. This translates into CASSRPGITDTQYF.

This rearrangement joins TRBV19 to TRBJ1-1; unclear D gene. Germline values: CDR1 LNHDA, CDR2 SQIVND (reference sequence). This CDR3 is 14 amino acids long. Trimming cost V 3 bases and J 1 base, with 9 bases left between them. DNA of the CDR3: TGTGCCAGTAGTATCGCCGGGAAGAACACTGAAGCTTTCTTT. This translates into CASSIAGKNTEAFF. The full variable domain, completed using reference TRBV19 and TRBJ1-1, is DGGITQSPKYLFRKEGQNVTLSCEQNLNHDAMYWYRQDPGQGLRLIYYSQIVNDFQKGDIAEGYSVSREKKESFPLTVTSAQKNPTAFYLCASSIAGKNTEAFFGQGTRLTVV.

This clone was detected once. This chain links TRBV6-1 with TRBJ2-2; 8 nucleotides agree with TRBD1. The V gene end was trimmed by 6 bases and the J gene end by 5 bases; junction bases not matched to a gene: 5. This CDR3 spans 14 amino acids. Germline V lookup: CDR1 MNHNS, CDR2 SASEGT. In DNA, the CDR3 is TGTGCCAGCAGGAACAGGGGGGAGACCGGGGAGCTGTTTTTT. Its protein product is CASRNRGETGELFF.

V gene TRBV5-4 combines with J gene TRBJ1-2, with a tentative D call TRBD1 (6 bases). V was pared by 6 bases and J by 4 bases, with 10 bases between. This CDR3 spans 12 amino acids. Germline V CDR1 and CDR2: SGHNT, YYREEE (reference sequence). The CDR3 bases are TGTGCCAGCACCCTAGGGGGCTATGGCTACACCTTC. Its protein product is CASTLGGYGYTF.

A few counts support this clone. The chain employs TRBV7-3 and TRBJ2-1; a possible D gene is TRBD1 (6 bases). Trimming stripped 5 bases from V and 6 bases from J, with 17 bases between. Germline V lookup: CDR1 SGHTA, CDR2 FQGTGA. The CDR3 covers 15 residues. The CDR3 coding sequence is TGTGCCAGCAGCGTTCCCGGCTTGGGGGCCAATGAGCAGTTCTTC. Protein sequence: CASSVPGLGANEQFF.

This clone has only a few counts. The CDR3 DNA reads as TGCGCCAGCAGCTTCCAGGGGGACAGCTATGGCTACACCTTC. It specifies CASSFQGDSYGYTF. This chain links TRBV5-1 with TRBJ1-2, with TRBD1 matching over 7 bases. Trimming took 2 bases from V and 4 from J; bases not matched to a gene: 5. The germline V gene encodes CDR1 SGHRS and CDR2 YFSETQ. This CDR3 comprises 14 residues.

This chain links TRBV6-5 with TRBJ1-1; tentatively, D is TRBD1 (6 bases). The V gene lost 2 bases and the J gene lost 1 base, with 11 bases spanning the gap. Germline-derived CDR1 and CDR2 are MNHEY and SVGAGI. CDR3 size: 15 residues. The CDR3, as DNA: TGTGCCAGCAGTTACGGAAACAGGGCGAACACTGAAGCTTTCTTT. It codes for CASSYGNRANTEAFF.

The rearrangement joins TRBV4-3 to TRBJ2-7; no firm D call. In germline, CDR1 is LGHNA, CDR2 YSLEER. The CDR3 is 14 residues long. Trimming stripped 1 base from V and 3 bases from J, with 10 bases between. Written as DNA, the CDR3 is TGCGCCAGCAGCCAAGTGGGCAGCAGCTACGAGCAGTACTTC. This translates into CASSQVGSSYEQYF.

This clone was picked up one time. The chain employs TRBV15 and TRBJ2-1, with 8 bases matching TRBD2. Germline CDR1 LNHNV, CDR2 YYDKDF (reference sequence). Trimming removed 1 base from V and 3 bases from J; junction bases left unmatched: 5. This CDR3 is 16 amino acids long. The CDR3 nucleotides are TGTGCCACCAGCAGAGTTCGGCGGGGGGTCTACAATGAGCAGTTCTTC. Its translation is CATSRVRRGVYNEQFF.

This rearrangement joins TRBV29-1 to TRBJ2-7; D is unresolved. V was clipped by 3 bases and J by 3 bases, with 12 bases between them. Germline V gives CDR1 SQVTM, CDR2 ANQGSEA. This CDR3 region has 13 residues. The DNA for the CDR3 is TGCAGCGTTGAGAGGCCCAAAAACTACGAGCAGTACTTC. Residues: CSVERPKNYEQYF.

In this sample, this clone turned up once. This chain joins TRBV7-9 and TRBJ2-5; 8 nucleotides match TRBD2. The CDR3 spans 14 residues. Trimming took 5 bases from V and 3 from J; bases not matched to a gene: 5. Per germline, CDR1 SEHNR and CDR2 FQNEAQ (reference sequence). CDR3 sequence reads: CASSETSGEETQYF. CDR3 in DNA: TGTGCCAGCAGCGAAACTAGCGGAGAAGAGACCCAGTACTTC.

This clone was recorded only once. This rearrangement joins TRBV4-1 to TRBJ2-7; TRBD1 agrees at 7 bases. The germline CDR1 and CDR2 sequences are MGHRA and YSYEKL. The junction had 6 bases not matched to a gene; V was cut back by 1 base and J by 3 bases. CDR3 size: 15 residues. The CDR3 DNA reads TGCGCCAGCAGCCAAGCGTGGGACAGTAGCTACGAGCAGTACTTC. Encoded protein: CASSQAWDSSYEQYF.

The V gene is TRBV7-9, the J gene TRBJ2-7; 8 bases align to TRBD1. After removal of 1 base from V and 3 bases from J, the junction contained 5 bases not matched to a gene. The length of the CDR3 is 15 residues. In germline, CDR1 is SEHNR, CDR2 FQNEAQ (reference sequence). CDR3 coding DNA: TGTGCCAGCAGCTTAGAGACAGGGGTTTACTACGAGCAGTACTTC. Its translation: CASSLETGVYYEQYF.

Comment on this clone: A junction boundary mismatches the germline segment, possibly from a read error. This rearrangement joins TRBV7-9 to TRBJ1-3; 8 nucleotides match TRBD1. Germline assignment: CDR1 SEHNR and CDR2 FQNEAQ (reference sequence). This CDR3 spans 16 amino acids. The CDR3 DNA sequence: TGTTCCAGCAGCTCCACAGGGGGACGGTCTGGAAACACCATATATTTT. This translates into CSSSSTGGRSGNTIYF.

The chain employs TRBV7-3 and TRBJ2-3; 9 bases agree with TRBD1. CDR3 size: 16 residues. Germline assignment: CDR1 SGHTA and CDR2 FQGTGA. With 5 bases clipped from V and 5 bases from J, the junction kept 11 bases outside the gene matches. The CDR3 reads CASSQSIQGARDTQYF. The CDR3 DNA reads TGTGCCAGCAGCCAAAGCATACAGGGGGCGCGAGATACGCAGTATTTT.

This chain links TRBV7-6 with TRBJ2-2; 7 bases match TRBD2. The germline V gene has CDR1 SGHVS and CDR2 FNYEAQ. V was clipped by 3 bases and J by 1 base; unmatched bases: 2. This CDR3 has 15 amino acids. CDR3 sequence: CASSFGGGNTGELFF. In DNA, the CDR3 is TGTGCCAGCAGCTTTGGCGGGGGGAACACCGGGGAGCTGTTTTTT.

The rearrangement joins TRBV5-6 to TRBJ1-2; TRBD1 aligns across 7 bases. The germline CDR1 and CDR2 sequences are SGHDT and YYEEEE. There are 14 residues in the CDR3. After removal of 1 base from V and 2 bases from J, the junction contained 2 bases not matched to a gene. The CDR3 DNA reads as TGTGCCAGCAGCTTGACAGGGGCCAACTATGGCTACACCTTC. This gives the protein CASSLTGANYGYTF.